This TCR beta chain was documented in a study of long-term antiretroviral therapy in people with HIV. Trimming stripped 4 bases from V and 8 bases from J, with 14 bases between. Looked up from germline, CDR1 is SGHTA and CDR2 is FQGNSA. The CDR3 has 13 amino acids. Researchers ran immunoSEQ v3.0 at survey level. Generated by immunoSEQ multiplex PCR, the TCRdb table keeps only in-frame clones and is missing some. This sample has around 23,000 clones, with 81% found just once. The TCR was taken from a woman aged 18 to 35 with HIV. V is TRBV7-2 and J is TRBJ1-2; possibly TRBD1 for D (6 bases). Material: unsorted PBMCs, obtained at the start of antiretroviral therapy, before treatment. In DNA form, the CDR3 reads TGTGCCAGCAGCTCTACAGGGACTAGGGGCTACACCTTC. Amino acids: CASSSTGTRGYTF.